This T cell receptor (beta chain) was identified during a study of identical twins. This clonotype showed up many times. MiXCR was run by TCRdb on the 5' RACE reads, yielding one entry per CDR3 protein. The data contain about 470,000 distinct CDR3 sequences, 24% of them seen just once; the ten biggest clones take up about 3%. CDR1 is SNHLY and CDR2 is FYNNEI in the germline V gene. J lost 7 bases, V lost 5 bases, and 4 bases had no gene match. The CDR3 runs to 13 residues. This sample also belongs to another study, concerning T cells expressing NK-cell markers.

The chain joins TRBV2 to TRBJ1-5; 8 bases agree with TRBD1. This sequence was found in a woman aged 18 to 35 in good health. Material: CD4+ T cells sorted from blood. The chain's CDR3 is CASSLDRGQPQHF. The CDR3 bases are TGTGCCAGCAGTCTCGACAGGGGCCAGCCCCAGCATTTT.